A selection of T cell receptor beta chains follows, all from one sample in a study of CD8 T cells in ankylosing spondylitis. TCRdb passed the 5' RACE reads through MiXCR, listing each CDR3 protein once. The data contain around 490,000 distinct CDR3 sequences, about 5.4% of them seen just once; the ten biggest clones take up roughly 3.5%. Sequenced material: blood, either unsorted or a sorted T cell fraction (not recorded which). The receptors shown here come from a male donor with ankylosing spondylitis. Each CDR3 is given with its conserved first and last residue. A D gene is named only where the DNA matches it firmly. Clone size is shown for a subset of rows, as once, few, many or a class of expanded clone.

J gene | clone size | V gene | D gene | CDR3 protein | CDR3 DNA
TRBJ1-2 | many | TRBV9 | TRBD1 | CASSVDREVGYTF | TGTGCCAGCAGCGTCGACAGGGAAGTTGGCTACACCTTC
TRBJ2-7 | many | TRBV7-2 | - | CASSFRETYEQYF | TGTGCCAGCAGCTTCAGGGAAACCTACGAGCAGTACTTC
TRBJ1-5 | many | TRBV7-8 | - | CASSARGGNQPQHF | TGTGCCAGCAGCGCGCGGGGGGGCAATCAGCCCCAGCATTTT
TRBJ1-6 | many | TRBV15 | - | CATSRDRWRSPLHF | TGTGCCACCAGCAGAGATAGATGGCGTTCACCCCTCCACTTT
TRBJ2-5 | - | TRBV5-1 | TRBD2 | CASSLFPTSGSIRKRETQYF | TGCGCCAGCAGCCTGTTCCCGACTAGCGGGAGCATAAGGAAAAGAGAGACCCAGTACTTC
TRBJ2-7 | many | TRBV12-3/TRBV12-4 | TRBD1 | CASSTSGGYEQYF | TGTGCCAGCAGCACCTCAGGGGGCTACGAGCAGTACTTC
TRBJ2-2 | - | TRBV15 | - | CATSRDPLTGELFF | TGTGCCACCAGCAGAGATCCCCTAACCGGGGAGCTGTTTTTT
TRBJ1-3 | many | TRBV28 | TRBD1 | CASSAQGTVSGNTIYF | TGTGCCAGCAGCGCCCAGGGGACAGTCTCTGGAAACACCATATATTTT
TRBJ2-4 | many | TRBV10-3 | - | CAISPQAKNIQYF | TGTGCCATCAGTCCCCAAGCCAAAAACATTCAGTACTTC
TRBJ1-1 | many | TRBV5-1 | - | CANEGRKDMNTEAFF | TGCGCCAACGAAGGACGGAAGGACATGAACACTGAAGCTTTCTTT
TRBJ1-1 | many | TRBV12-3/TRBV12-4 | - | CASSSYQDPRTEAFF | TGTGCCAGCAGTTCCTATCAGGACCCGAGGACTGAAGCTTTCTTT
TRBJ1-6 | many | TRBV7-2 | - | CASSWTQLDSPLHF | TGTGCCAGCAGCTGGACACAACTCGATTCACCCCTCCACTTT
TRBJ2-5 | few | TRBV28 | - | CASTDSYREAGPRLGEETQYF | TGTGCCAGCACCGACTCGTACCGAGAAGCAGGCCCGCGCCTAGGGGAAGAGACCCAGTACTTC
TRBJ2-7 | - | TRBV6-2/TRBV6-3 | TRBD1 | CASRDRDSSSYEQYF | TGTGCCAGCAGGGACCGGGACAGCAGCTCCTACGAGCAGTACTTC
TRBJ2-1 | many | TRBV10-3 | TRBD2 | CAIRKVGTSDSNEQFF | TGTGCCATCAGGAAAGTCGGGACTAGCGATTCCAATGAGCAGTTCTTC
TRBJ2-1 | - | TRBV4-3 | - | CASSQDPALRGLDNEQFF | TGCGCCAGCAGCCAAGATCCCGCTCTTCGGGGCCTCGACAATGAGCAGTTCTTC
TRBJ2-2 | many | TRBV4-3 | - | CASSHGPGTRHTGELFF | TGCGCCAGCAGCCATGGTCCGGGGACACGTCACACCGGGGAGCTGTTTTTT
TRBJ2-5 | many | TRBV25-1 | TRBD2 | CASSPPAGGGGGGETQYF | TGTGCCAGCAGTCCCCCTGCCGGAGGGGGCGGGGGGGGAGAGACCCAGTACTTC
TRBJ1-1 | many | TRBV20-1 | - | CSARDPQWRNTEAFF | TGCAGTGCTAGAGATCCCCAGTGGCGGAACACTGAAGCTTTCTTT
TRBJ1-4 | many | TRBV2 | - | CASSEDVRSLELFF | TGTGCCAGCAGTGAAGATGTAAGGTCTTTGGAACTGTTTTTT
TRBJ2-1 | many | TRBV5-1 | TRBD1 | CASSDTGVHPTYNEQFF | TGCGCCAGCAGCGACACAGGGGTCCACCCGACTTACAATGAGCAGTTCTTC
TRBJ2-4 | - | TRBV20-1 | TRBD1 | CSATRTTGILAKNIQYF | TGCAGTGCTACGAGGACGACAGGGATACTAGCCAAAAACATTCAGTACTTC
TRBJ1-6 | many | TRBV4-2 | - | CASSQDRANSPLHF | TGTGCCAGCAGCCAAGACAGGGCTAATTCACCCCTCCACTTT
TRBJ1-2 | many | TRBV5-1 | - | CASSLEVGGYGYTF | TGCGCCAGCAGCTTGGAGGTGGGAGGCTATGGCTACACCTTC
TRBJ2-3 | - | TRBV11-2 | TRBD2 | CASSLPVELAGGRDTQYF | TGTGCCAGCAGCTTACCCGTGGAGCTAGCGGGAGGGCGGGATACGCAGTATTTT
TRBJ2-7 | many | TRBV20-1 | TRBD2 | CSAPLRSGTYEQYF | TGCAGTGCCCCCCTACGGAGCGGGACCTACGAGCAGTACTTC
TRBJ1-2 | many | TRBV4-3 | - | CASSVGRGNYGYTF | TGCGCCAGCTCGGTTGGCAGGGGAAACTATGGCTACACCTTC
TRBJ1-1 | - | TRBV6-2/TRBV6-3 | - | CASREGLPNTEAFF | TGTGCCAGCAGGGAGGGGCTCCCGAACACTGAAGCTTTCTTT
TRBJ1-2 | many | TRBV15 | - | CATSRDLFIAGLFYTF | TGTGCCACCAGCAGAGATCTTTTTATTGCGGGACTTTTCTACACCTTC
TRBJ2-3 | many | TRBV27 | - | CASSPSERQGTDTQYF | TGTGCCAGCAGTCCCTCGGAGAGACAAGGCACAGATACGCAGTATTTT
TRBJ1-2 | many | TRBV4-3 | - | CASSQGGPNHNYGYTF | TGCGCCAGCAGCCAAGGGGGCCCCAACCATAACTATGGCTACACCTTC
TRBJ2-7 | few | TRBV7-2 | TRBD2 | CASSISGGGYEQYF | TGTGCCAGCAGCATTAGCGGGGGCGGGTACGAGCAGTACTTC
TRBJ1-2 | many | TRBV12-3/TRBV12-4 | - | CASSYGGEGYGYTF | TGTGCCAGCAGCTACGGGGGGGAAGGGTATGGCTACACCTTC
TRBJ2-3 | many | TRBV5-4 | TRBD1 | CASSPRDRGRGDTQYF | TGTGCCAGCAGCCCACGGGACAGGGGGCGTGGAGATACGCAGTATTTT
TRBJ2-1 | many | TRBV29-1 | - | CSVEFWLDGLSSYNEQFF | TGCAGCGTTGAATTTTGGTTGGACGGACTTAGCTCCTACAATGAGCAGTTCTTC
TRBJ2-7 | many | TRBV6-1 | - | CASSKGLYYEQYF | TGTGCCAGCAGTAAGGGACTTTACTACGAGCAGTACTTC
TRBJ1-2 | many | TRBV5-1 | TRBD1 | CASSFGTGNFYGYTF | TGCGCCAGCAGCTTTGGGACAGGAAACTTCTATGGCTACACCTTC
TRBJ1-2 | many | TRBV25-1 | - | CASSETLGGGYTF | TGTGCCAGCAGTGAGACACTCGGCGGGGGCTACACCTTC
TRBJ2-5 | many | TRBV15 | - | CATSRDLLLDLETQYF | TGTGCCACCAGCAGAGACCTCCTACTAGATTTGGAGACCCAGTACTTC
TRBJ2-4 | many | TRBV5-1 | TRBD2 | CASSSTSGRSLAKNIQYF | TGCGCCAGCAGCTCGACTAGCGGGAGGTCTCTGGCCAAAAACATTCAGTACTTC
TRBJ2-3 | many | TRBV5-1 | - | CASSPLRARGDTQYF | TGCGCCAGCAGCCCCTTAAGAGCCCGCGGGGATACGCAGTATTTT
TRBJ2-7 | many | TRBV7-2 | TRBD1 | CASSLGRGSTYEQYF | TGTGCCAGCAGCTTGGGCAGGGGGTCAACCTACGAGCAGTACTTC
TRBJ2-7 | many | TRBV7-2 | TRBD1 | CASSFGQGVEQYF | TGTGCCAGCAGCTTTGGACAGGGAGTCGAGCAGTACTTC
TRBJ2-7 | many | TRBV4-3 | - | CASSQVANRPYEQYF | TGCGCCAGCAGCCAAGTTGCAAACCGGCCCTACGAGCAGTACTTC
TRBJ1-6 | many | TRBV6-1 | TRBD1 | CASRPTGVRSPLHF | TGTGCCAGCAGGCCGACAGGGGTAAGATCACCCCTCCACTTT